This TCR beta chain was profiled in a study of CD8+CD57+ T cells in acquired aplastic anemia. Broader study findings: Patients versus controls showed no significant CD8+ Simpson's diversity difference.

Patients chosen for sequencing had shown CD8+CD57+ cell expansion by flow cytometry. Sampling of blood occurred while the patients had still received no therapy. This clonotype appeared a single time. Its cognate antigen is unknown. Per the germline V gene, CDR1 is ENHRY and CDR2 is SYGVKD. This CDR3 comprises 15 residues. V lost 7 bases, J lost 8 bases, and 14 bases stayed unmatched. TCR beta VDJ and CDR3 were profiled, and genomic DNA was the template. Using its own MiXCR run on the reads, TCRdb lists one record per CDR3 protein. The sample consists of under 200,000 distinct CDR3 sequences, less than 60% of them appearing once.

This chain joins TRBV10-3 and TRBJ2-1, with 7 bases that match TRBD2. Sequencing used sorted CD4+, CD8+, or CD8+CD57+ T cells (not recorded which) from PBMCs. The sequence derives from a human donor with aplastic anemia. The CDR3 DNA follows: TGTGCCATCACGGGTGGTGGCGGGAGTGATGATGAGCAGTTCTTC. This translates into CAITGGGGSDDEQFF.